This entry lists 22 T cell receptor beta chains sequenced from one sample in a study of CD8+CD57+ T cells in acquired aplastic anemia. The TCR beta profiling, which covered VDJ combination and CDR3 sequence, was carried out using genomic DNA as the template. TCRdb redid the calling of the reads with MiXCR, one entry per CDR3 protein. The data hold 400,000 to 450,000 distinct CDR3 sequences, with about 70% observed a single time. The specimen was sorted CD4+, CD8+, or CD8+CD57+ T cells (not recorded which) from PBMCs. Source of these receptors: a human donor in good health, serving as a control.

The CDR3 coding sequence is TGTGCCAGCAGTGACCCAGGGGATTACCCCCAGCAGTACTTC. Amino acids: CASSDPGDYPQQYF. The chain uses TRBV6-4 and TRBJ2-7; a possible D gene is TRBD1 (6 bases). Trimming took 2 bases from V and 8 from J, leaving 16 bases between them. CDR3 length: 14 amino acids. Germline CDR1 is MRHNA and CDR2 is SNTAGT.

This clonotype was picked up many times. The CDR3 region has the DNA TGTGCCAGTAGGGGCAGAGCAGCAACTAATGAAAAACTGTTTTTT. Translation gives CASRGRAATNEKLFF. The gene calls are TRBV19 and TRBJ1-4; D is unclear. Trimming pared 6 bases from V and 0 bases from J, leaving 11 bases between. Looked up from germline, CDR1 is LNHDA and CDR2 is SQIVND (reference sequence). The CDR3 spans 15 residues.

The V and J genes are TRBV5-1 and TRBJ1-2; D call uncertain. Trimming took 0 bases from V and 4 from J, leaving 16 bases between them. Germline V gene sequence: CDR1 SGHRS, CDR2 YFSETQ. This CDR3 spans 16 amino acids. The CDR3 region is CASSLGQANSTYGYTF. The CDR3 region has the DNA TGCGCCAGCAGCTTGGGGCAGGCTAATTCAACCTATGGCTACACCTTC.

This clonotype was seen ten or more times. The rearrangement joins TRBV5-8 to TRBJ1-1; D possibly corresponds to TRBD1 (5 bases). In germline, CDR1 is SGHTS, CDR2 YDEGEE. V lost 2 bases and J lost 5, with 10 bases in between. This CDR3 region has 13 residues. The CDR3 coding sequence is TGTGCCAGCAGCTTTGCAGGGAGGACTGAAGCTTTCTTT. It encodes CASSFAGRTEAFF.

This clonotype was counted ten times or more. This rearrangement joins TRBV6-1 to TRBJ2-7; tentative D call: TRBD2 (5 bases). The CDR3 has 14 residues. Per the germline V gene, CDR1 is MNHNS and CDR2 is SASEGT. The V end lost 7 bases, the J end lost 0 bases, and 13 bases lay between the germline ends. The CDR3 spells CASKGQRSSYEQYF. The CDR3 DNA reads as TGTGCCAGCAAAGGCCAGCGGAGCTCCTACGAGCAGTACTTC.

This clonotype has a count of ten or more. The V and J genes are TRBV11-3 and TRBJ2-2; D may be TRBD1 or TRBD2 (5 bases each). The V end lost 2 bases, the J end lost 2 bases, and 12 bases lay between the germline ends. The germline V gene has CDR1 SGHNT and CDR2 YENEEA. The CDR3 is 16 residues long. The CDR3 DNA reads TGTGCCAGCAGCTTACGAGGGGCCTTCAACACCGGGGAGCTGTTTTTT. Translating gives CASSLRGAFNTGELFF. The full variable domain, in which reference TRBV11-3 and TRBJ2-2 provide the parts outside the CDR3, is EAGVVQSPRYKIIEKKQPVAFWCNPISGHNTLYWYLQNLGQGPELLIRYENEEAVDDSQLPKDRFSAERLKGVDSTLKIQPAELGDSAVYLCASSLRGAFNTGELFFGEGSRLTVL.

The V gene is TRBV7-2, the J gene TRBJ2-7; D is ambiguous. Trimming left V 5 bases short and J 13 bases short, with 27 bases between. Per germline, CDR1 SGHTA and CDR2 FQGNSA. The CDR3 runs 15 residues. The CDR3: CASSPGRGWPTETYF. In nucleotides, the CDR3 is TGTGCCAGCAGCCCCGGACGAGGTTGGCCTACTGAGACCTACTTC. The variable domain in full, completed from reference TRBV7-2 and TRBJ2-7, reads GAGVSQSPSNKVTEKGKDVELRCDPISGHTALYWYRQSLGQGLEFLIYFQGNSAPDKSGLPSDRFSAERTGGSVSTLTIQRTQQEDSAVYLCASSPGRGWPTETYFGPGTRLTVT.

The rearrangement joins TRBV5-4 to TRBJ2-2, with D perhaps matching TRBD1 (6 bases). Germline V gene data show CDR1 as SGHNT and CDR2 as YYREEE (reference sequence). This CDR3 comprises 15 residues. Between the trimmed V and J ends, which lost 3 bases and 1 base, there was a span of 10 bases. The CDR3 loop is CASSSIGGNTGELFF. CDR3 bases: TGTGCCAGCAGCTCGATAGGGGGGAACACCGGGGAGCTGTTTTTT.

CDR3 coding DNA: TGTGCCAGCAGCTTTTCATACGGCGGGGACACAGATACGCAGTATTTT. This codes for CASSFSYGGDTDTQYF. The J gene is TRBJ2-3, the V gene TRBV7-6; TRBD2 is a possible D gene (6 bases). V gave up 3 bases and J gave up 2 bases, with 15 bases separating them. The germline CDR1 and CDR2 sequences are SGHVS and FNYEAQ. This CDR3 has 16 amino acids.

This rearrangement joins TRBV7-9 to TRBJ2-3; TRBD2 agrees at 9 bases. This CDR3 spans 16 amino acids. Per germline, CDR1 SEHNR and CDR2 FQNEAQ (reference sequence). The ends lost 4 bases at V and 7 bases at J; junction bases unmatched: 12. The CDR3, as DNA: TGTGCCAGCAGCTACCTTAGCGGGGGACGCACGAATACGCAGTATTTT. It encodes CASSYLSGGRTNTQYF.

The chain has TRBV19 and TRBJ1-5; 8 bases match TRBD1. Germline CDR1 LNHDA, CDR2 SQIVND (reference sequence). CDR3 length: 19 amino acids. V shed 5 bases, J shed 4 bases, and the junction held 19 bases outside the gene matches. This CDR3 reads CASSLTGTGLMVGNQPQHF. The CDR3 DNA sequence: TGTGCCAGTAGTTTAACCGGGACAGGTCTTATGGTGGGAAATCAGCCCCAGCATTTT.

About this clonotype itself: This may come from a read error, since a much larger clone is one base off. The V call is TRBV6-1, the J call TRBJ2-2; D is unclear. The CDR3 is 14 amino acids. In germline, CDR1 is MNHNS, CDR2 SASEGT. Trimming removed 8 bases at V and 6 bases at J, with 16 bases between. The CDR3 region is CASSRWGIAGELFF. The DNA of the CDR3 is TGTGCCAGCTCACGCTGGGGAATAGCCGGGGAGCTGTTTTTT.

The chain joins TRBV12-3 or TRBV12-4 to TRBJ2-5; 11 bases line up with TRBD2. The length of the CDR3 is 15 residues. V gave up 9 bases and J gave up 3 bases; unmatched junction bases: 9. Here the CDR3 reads CASSPETSGEETQYF. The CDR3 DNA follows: TGTGCCAGTAGCCCAGAGACTAGCGGGGAAGAGACCCAGTACTTC.

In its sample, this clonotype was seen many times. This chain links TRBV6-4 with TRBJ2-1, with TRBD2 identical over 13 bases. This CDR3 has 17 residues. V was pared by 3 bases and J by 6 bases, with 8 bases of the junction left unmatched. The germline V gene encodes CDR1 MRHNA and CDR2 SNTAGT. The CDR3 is CASSELAGGRRSNEQFF. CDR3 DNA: TGTGCCAGCAGTGAACTAGCGGGGGGGCGGAGGAGCAATGAGCAGTTCTTC.

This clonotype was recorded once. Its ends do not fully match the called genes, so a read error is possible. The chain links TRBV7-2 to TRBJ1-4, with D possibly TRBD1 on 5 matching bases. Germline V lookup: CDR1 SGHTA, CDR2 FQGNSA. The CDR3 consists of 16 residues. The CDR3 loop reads CASSPRQGTTNEKLFF. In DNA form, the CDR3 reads TGCGCCAGCAGCCCTCGGCAGGGCACAACTAATGAAAAACTGTTTTTT.

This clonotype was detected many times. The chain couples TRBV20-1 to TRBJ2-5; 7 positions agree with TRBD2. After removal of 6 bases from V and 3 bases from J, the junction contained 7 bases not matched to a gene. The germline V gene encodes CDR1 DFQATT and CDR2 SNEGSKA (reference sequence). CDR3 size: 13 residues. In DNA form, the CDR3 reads TGCAGTGCAAGGGAGGGGTGGGAAGAGACCCAGTACTTC. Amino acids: CSAREGWEETQYF.

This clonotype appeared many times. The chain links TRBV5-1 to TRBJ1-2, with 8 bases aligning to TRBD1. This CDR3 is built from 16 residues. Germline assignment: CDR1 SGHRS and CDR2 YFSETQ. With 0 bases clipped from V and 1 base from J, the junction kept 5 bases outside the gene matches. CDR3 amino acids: CASSLAGQGGNYGYTF. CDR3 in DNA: TGCGCCAGCAGCTTGGCCGGACAGGGCGGTAACTATGGCTACACCTTC.

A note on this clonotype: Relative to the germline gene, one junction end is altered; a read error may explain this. CDR3 DNA: TGTGCCAGCAGCTGGTGGCCAGGGGGGGACGAAGTTTTCTTT. Translating gives CASSWWPGGDEVFF. This chain links TRBV7-2 with TRBJ1-1, with 7 bases matching TRBD1. This CDR3 contains 14 residues. The germline V gene has CDR1 SGHTA and CDR2 FQGNSA.

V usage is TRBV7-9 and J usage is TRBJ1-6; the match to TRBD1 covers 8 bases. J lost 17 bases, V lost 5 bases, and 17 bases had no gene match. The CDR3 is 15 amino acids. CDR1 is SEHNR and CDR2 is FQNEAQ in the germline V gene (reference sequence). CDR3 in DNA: TGTGCCAGCAGCGCCAGGGGGCCCGGGGAGCTGTTTTTCCACTTT. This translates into CASSARGPGELFFHF. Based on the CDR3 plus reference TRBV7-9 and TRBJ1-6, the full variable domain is DTGVSQNPRHKITKRGQNVTFRCDPISEHNRLYWYRQTLGQGPEFLTYFQNEAQLEKSRLLSDRFSAERPKGSFSTLEIQRTEQGDSAMYLCASSARGPGELFFHFGNGTRLTVT.

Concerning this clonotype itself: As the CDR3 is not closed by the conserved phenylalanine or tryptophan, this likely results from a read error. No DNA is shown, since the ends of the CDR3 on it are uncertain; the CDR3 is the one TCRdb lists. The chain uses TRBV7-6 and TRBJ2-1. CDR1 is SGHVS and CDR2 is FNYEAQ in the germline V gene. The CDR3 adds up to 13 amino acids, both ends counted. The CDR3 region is CASSLPARTATCS.

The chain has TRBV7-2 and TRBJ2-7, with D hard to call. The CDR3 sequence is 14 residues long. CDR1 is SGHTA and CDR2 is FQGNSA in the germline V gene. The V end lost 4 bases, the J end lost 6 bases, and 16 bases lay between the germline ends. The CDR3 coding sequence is TGTGCCAGCAGCTCACACCGTACTCTCGTCGAGCAGTACTTC. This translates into CASSSHRTLVEQYF.

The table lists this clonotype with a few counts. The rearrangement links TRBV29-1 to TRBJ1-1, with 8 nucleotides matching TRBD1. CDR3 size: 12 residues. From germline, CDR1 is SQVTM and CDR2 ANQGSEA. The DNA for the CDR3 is TGCAGTGTGACAGGGGCTGAATCTGAAGCTTTCTTT. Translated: CSVTGAESEAFF.